This paragraph covers one T cell receptor beta chain sequence. This sample is part of a study of cytomegalovirus exposure and HLA in healthy donors. The CDR3 is 14 residues long. The germline V gene has CDR1 SGHRS and CDR2 YFSETQ. V was trimmed by 0 bases and J by 5 bases, leaving 9 bases between them. Unrecorded for this donor was the CMV serostatus. The PCR had 60 Vbeta and 13 Jbeta primers. Profiling relied on immunoSEQ multiplex PCR, and the TCRdb table lists in-frame clones only, not all of them. The sample includes about 170,000 clones, approximately 78% seen only once; the top ten take over 2%. The chain has TRBV5-1 and TRBJ1-5; the D gene is possibly TRBD1 (6 bases). The TCR sequence derives from a human donor in good health. The sequenced sample was PBMCs. The CDR3 DNA follows: TGCGCCAGCAGCTTGGTAGGGGGAGATCAGCCCCAGCATTTT. Translation: CASSLVGGDQPQHF.